The 3 T cell receptor beta chains in this list originate from one sample, sequenced in a study of blood T cell repertoires in COVID-19. Some clones are missing from TCRdb's copy, which holds only in-frame ones; the method was immunoSEQ multiplex PCR. The sample yields under 75,000 clones, roughly 70% seen once. Sequenced: peripheral blood. The receptors derive from a man in his fifties or sixties with acute or convalescent COVID-19.

The sample holds a few counts of this clone. V is TRBV24-1 and J is TRBJ1-5, with 7 positions matching TRBD1. Unmatched junction bases numbered 7, after V lost 3 bases and J lost 0 bases. CDR3 size: 17 residues. Germline lookup yields CDR1 KGHDR and CDR2 SFDVKD. The CDR3 DNA reads as TGTGCCACCAGTGATACCCGGGACAGAAATAGCAATCAGCCCCAGCATTTT. Residues: CATSDTRDRNSNQPQHF.

The chain recombines TRBV19 with TRBJ1-2; 7 nucleotides align to TRBD1. In germline, CDR1 is LNHDA, CDR2 SQIVND (reference sequence). V was clipped by 5 bases and J by 8 bases; unmatched bases: 11. The CDR3 length is 14 residues. Here the CDR3 DNA reads TGTGCCAGTAGTCTTCGAGGGACAGCTTGGGGCTACACCTTC. This sequence encodes CASSLRGTAWGYTF.

The gene calls are TRBV9 and TRBJ2-1, with a tentative D call TRBD2 (6 bases). The germline CDR1 and CDR2 sequences are SGDLS and YYNGEE. Trimming pared 0 bases from V and 2 bases from J, leaving 6 bases between. This CDR3 contains 14 residues. The CDR3 DNA reads as TGTGCCAGCAGCGTAGGCGGGACCTACAATGAGCAGTTCTTC. Translating gives CASSVGGTYNEQFF.